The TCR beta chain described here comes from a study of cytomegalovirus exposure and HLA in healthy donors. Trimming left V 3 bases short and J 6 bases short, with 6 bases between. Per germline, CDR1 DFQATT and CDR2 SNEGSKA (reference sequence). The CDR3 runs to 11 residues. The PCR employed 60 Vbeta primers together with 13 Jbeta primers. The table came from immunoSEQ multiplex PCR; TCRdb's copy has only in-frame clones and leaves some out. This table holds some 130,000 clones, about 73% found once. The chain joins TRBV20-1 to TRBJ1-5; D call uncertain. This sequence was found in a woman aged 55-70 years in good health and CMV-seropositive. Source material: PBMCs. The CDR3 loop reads CSASISQPQHF. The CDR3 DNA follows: TGCAGTGCTAGTATCTCTCAGCCCCAGCATTTT.